This T cell receptor (beta chain) is from a study of STAT5B mutations in CD4+ large granular lymphocyte leukemia. Study results and limitations: Main leukemic clonotypes were patient-specific, but 25% appeared at low frequency elsewhere. Compared with healthy controls (2/35), patient top clones favored TRBV06 (8/27).

The method was immunoSEQ multiplex PCR; TCRdb's version includes in-frame clones alone and lacks a portion of them. The sample shows some 45,000 clones, approximately 86% of them seen only once. Germline-derived CDR1 and CDR2 are MNHEY and SMNVEV (reference sequence). Trimming removed 2 bases from V and 2 bases from J; junction bases left unmatched: 14. The CDR3 sequence is 19 residues long. This clone was counted once. The antigen is undetermined. Sequencing used CD4+ T cells from blood buffy coats. The genes are TRBV27 and TRBJ2-7, with 11 bases lining up with TRBD2. The TCR comes from a human donor in good health. CDR3 in DNA: TGTGCCAGCAGTTTAAGGGGGACCCCGGGACTAGCGGAGACCTACGAGCAGTACTTC. It yields the protein CASSLRGTPGLAETYEQYF.